The 13 T cell receptor beta chains below were found in one sample sequenced in a study of OX40 agonist ivuxolimab in advanced cancers. This table comes from immunoSEQ multiplex PCR, and its TCRdb copy is limited to in-frame clones, with some not included. The sample yields about 83,000 clones, roughly 88% seen once. The material was CD4+ or CD8+ T cells sorted from blood, obtained in a trial of the OX40 agonist ivuxolimab. The receptors here all came from an adult with an advanced solid tumor such as melanoma, head and neck, liver or kidney cancer.

The CDR3 loop reads CASSFWGQGDYTF. CDR3 coding DNA: TGTGCCAGCAGCTTTTGGGGACAGGGAGACTACACCTTC. The chain uses TRBV2 and TRBJ1-2, with 9 bases aligning to TRBD1. Germline assignment: CDR1 SNHLY and CDR2 FYNNEI. This CDR3 region has 13 residues. Losses at the gene ends were 6 bases for V and 10 bases for J; bases not matched to a gene: 9.

V usage is TRBV5-4 and J usage is TRBJ2-4; D tentatively reads TRBD1 or TRBD2 (7 bases each). V lost 1 base, J lost 7 bases, and 12 bases lay in between. The CDR3 totals 14 residues. In germline, CDR1 is SGHNT, CDR2 YYREEE (reference sequence). The CDR3 DNA reads as TGTGCCAGCAGCTTGTGGCAGGGGGGGAACATTCAGTACTTC. This gives the protein CASSLWQGGNIQYF.

The rearrangement uses TRBV18 and TRBJ1-4, with D uncertain. The germline gives CDR1 KGHSH, CDR2 LQKENI. The ends were cut back, 5 bases at V and 8 bases at J, with 18 bases in the middle. The length of the CDR3 is 15 residues. The CDR3 here is CASSGNGGRLEKLFF. The DNA for the CDR3 is TGTGCCAGCTCAGGAAACGGAGGGCGCCTCGAAAAACTGTTTTTT. Using reference TRBV18 and TRBJ1-4 for the parts outside the CDR3, the full variable domain is NAGVMQNPRHLVRRRGQEARLRCSPMKGHSHVYWYRQLPEEGLKFMVYLQKENIIDESGMPKERFSAEFPKEGPSILRIQQVVRGDSAAYFCASSGNGGRLEKLFFGSGTQLSVL.

The rearrangement links TRBV6-5 to TRBJ2-1; 8 bases are a match to TRBD1. There are 15 residues in the CDR3. The J segment lost 3 bases and the V segment lost 6 bases, leaving 7 bases of the junction unmatched. Germline V CDR1 and CDR2: MNHEY, SVGAGI. The CDR3, as DNA: TGTGCCAGCAGCCGGGACAGGTGGGGCTACAATGAGCAGTTCTTC. Translation: CASSRDRWGYNEQFF.

This chain uses TRBV27 with TRBJ1-2; maybe TRBD1 (6 bases). This CDR3 comprises 14 residues. V was pared by 5 bases and J by 8 bases, with 18 bases between. Looked up from germline, CDR1 is MNHEY and CDR2 is SMNVEV (reference sequence). The CDR3 is CASSPGGPGIGYTF. In DNA, the CDR3 is TGTGCCAGCAGTCCCGGGGGGCCAGGTATAGGCTACACCTTC.

The chain employs TRBV6-1 and TRBJ1-5; 10 bases agree with TRBD1. The germline V gene encodes CDR1 MNHNS and CDR2 SASEGT. The V gene end was trimmed by 5 bases and the J gene end by 4 bases; junction bases not matched to a gene: 2. This CDR3 has 14 amino acids. CDR3: CASSRDRGNQPQHF. The CDR3 DNA is TGTGCCAGCAGTCGGGACAGGGGAAATCAGCCCCAGCATTTT.

The gene calls are TRBV7-7 and TRBJ2-2, with 7 bases fitting TRBD2. The CDR3 loop spans 13 amino acids. V lost 1 base, J lost 13 bases, and 6 bases stayed unmatched. Germline CDR1 reads SSHAT; CDR2 reads FNYEAQ (reference sequence). The CDR3 spells CASSLGRGEALFF. As DNA, the CDR3 is TGTGCCAGCAGCTTAGGTCGGGGGGAAGCGCTGTTTTTT.

This clone was detected once. The chain is built from TRBV7-2 and TRBJ2-3; either TRBD1 or TRBD2 may supply D (6 bases each). The CDR3 is 14 residues long. The germline V and J ends were trimmed by 1 base and 6 bases, with 11 bases remaining between them. The germline V gene has CDR1 SGHTA and CDR2 FQGNSA. CDR3 in DNA: TGTGCCAGCAGCTTAGACAAAGGGGGGGATACGCAGTATTTT. Protein sequence: CASSLDKGGDTQYF.

The V call is TRBV5-1, the J call TRBJ1-3, with D possibly TRBD1 on 5 matching bases. Looked up from germline, CDR1 is SGHRS and CDR2 is YFSETQ. The CDR3 is 14 residues long. Trimming pared 2 bases from V and 7 bases from J, leaving 13 bases between. CDR3 amino acids: CASSLDSGRNTIYF. For the CDR3, the DNA is TGCGCCAGCAGCTTAGACAGCGGGCGGAACACCATATATTTT.

The chain joins TRBV19 to TRBJ1-5; tentative D call: TRBD1 (5 bases). The V end lost 6 bases, the J end lost 0 bases, and 12 bases lay between the germline ends. In germline, CDR1 is LNHDA, CDR2 SQIVND (reference sequence). This CDR3 is built from 15 residues. The CDR3 protein is CASSRTGDSNQPQHF. Here the CDR3 DNA reads TGTGCCAGTAGCCGAACAGGAGATAGCAATCAGCCCCAGCATTTT.

This chain links TRBV28 with TRBJ1-5, with D unclear. Per the germline V gene, CDR1 is MDHEN and CDR2 is SYDVKM. CDR3 length equals 14 residues. V lost 4 bases and J lost 4, with 11 bases in between. In DNA, the CDR3 is TGTGCCAGCAGTTCCCCGCGACGGAATCAGCCCCAGCATTTT. It specifies CASSSPRRNQPQHF. The full variable domain, with the rest looked up from reference TRBV28 and TRBJ1-5, is DVKVTQSSRYLVKRTGEKVFLECVQDMDHENMFWYRQDPGLGLRLIYFSYDVKMKEKGDIPEGYSVSREKKERFSLILESASTNQTSMYLCASSSPRRNQPQHFGDGTRLSIL.

The chain has TRBV7-2 and TRBJ2-3, with D uncertain. Germline V gene sequence: CDR1 SGHTA, CDR2 FQGNSA. Trimming took 0 bases from V and 4 from J, leaving 17 bases between them. The CDR3 covers 17 residues. CDR3 amino acids: CASSLAPSRSPPDTQYF. The CDR3 DNA reads TGTGCCAGCAGCTTAGCCCCTTCTAGAAGCCCCCCAGATACGCAGTATTTT. Looking up the rest from reference TRBV7-2 and TRBJ2-3 gives the full variable domain: GAGVSQSPSNKVTEKGKDVELRCDPISGHTALYWYRQSLGQGLEFLIYFQGNSAPDKSGLPSDRFSAERTGGSVSTLTIQRTQQEDSAVYLCASSLAPSRSPPDTQYFGPGTRLTVL.

The J gene is TRBJ2-7, the V gene TRBV6-6; D may be TRBD1 (5 bases). Looked up from germline, CDR1 is MNHNY and CDR2 is SVGAGI (reference sequence). The CDR3 loop spans 13 amino acids. The germline V and J ends were trimmed by 5 bases and 2 bases, with 10 bases remaining between them. CDR3 in amino acids: CASSRGPTYEQYF. The CDR3 DNA reads as TGTGCCAGCAGTAGGGGCCCAACCTACGAGCAGTACTTC.